This TCR beta chain originates from a study of T cells in narcolepsy. Study information: Enrolled donors included narcolepsy type 1 or type 2 patients and healthy controls.

The protocol was immunoSEQ multiplex PCR, while the TCRdb copy is restricted to in-frame clones and leaves out a portion. The sample records fewer than 40,000 clones, approximately 90% being singletons. This clone came up once. The CDR3 has 14 amino acids. Germline V gene sequence: CDR1 LNHNV, CDR2 YYDKDF (reference sequence). V was clipped by 3 bases and J by 8 bases, with 16 bases between them. V usage is TRBV15 and J usage is TRBJ1-1, with TRBD1 as a possible D gene (5 bases). The sequence was obtained from a human donor with narcolepsy. Sequenced material: CD45RA- memory CD4+ T cells from PBMCs. The CDR3 coding sequence is TGTGCCACCAGCAGTGAAGGGGCAGTCCCCGAAGCTTTCTTT. Amino acid sequence: CATSSEGAVPEAFF.